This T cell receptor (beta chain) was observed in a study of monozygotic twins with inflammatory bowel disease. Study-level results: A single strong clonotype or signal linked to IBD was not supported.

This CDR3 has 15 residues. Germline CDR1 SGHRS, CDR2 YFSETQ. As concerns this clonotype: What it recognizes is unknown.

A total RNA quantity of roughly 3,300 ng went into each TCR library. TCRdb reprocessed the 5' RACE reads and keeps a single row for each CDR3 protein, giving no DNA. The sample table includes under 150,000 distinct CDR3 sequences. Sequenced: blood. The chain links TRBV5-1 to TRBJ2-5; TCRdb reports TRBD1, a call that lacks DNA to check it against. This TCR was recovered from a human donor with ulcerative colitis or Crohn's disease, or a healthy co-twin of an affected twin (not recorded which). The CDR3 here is CASSPPGTGKETQYF.